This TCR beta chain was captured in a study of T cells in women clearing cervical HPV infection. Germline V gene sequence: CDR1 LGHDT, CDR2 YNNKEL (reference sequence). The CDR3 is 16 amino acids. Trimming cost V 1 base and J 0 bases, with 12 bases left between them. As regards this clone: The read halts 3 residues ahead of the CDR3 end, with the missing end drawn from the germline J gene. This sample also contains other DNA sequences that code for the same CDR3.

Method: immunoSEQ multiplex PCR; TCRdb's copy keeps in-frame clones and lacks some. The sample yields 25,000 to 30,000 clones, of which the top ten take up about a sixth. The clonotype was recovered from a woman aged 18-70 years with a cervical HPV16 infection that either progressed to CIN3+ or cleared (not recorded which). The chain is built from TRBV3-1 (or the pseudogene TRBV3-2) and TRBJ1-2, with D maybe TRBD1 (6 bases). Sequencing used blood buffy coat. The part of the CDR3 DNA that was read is TGTGCCAGCAGCCAAGGGTACAGGGTTACTAACTATGGC. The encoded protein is CASSQGYRVTNYG. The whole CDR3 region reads CASSQGYRVTNYGYTF.